This TCR beta chain was found in a study of blood T cell repertoires in COVID-19. Study-wide background: The United States, Italy and Spain supplied acute and convalescent COVID-19 samples.

TCRdb keeps only in-frame clones here, not all; method: immunoSEQ multiplex PCR. The sample has more than 70,000 clones, around 80% seen once; the top ten hold 4.8%. V was trimmed by 7 bases and J by 7 bases, leaving 8 bases between them. The CDR3 spans 11 residues. CDR1 is SNHLY and CDR2 is FYNNEI in the germline V gene. The chain carries TRBV2 and TRBJ2-1; D is undetermined. The sample comprised peripheral blood. This TCR came from a woman older than 75 with active or convalescent COVID-19. The DNA for the CDR3 is TGTGCCAGCAATGAGGCTAATGAGCAGTTCTTC. Its translation: CASNEANEQFF.